This TCR beta chain was obtained from a study of human T cells and chemical hapten exposure (dated by TCRdb to the early 2020s). For the wider study: For sensitization, 2% DPC in acetone was applied to a roughly 2 cm by roughly 2 cm area of upper inner arm skin. Weekly therapeutic DPC doses were additionally applied to the scalp of patients throughout the roughly 25-week study period. Patch testing was performed on the upper back with Finn chambers containing 0.01% DPC, and the patch tests were scored after 6 days according to International Contact Dermatitis Research Group standards. The patient cohort, mostly female, included alopecia areata with under or over 50% scalp involvement, alopecia totalis and alopecia universalis. Libraries were pooled for sequencing, and per-sample TCR yields varied mainly because of small differences in library volumes within the pool. In alopecia patients, the study followed how the peripheral blood TCR repertoire changed in vivo over primary and secondary sensitization to diphenylcyclopropenone (DPC), a hapten. Blood samples were taken from patients before sensitization (week 0) and at 2, 6 and about 24 weeks after DPC sensitization. Blood for TCR sequencing was provided by twenty-nine alopecia patients at one to four time points (pre-sensitization, 2, 6 and 24 weeks).

Overall study results and their limits: After repeated subsampling, changes were observed in the strength of the expansion versus patch-test correlation and in the threshold at which the correlation became significant. Alopecia, a presumed autoimmune disease, was present in all patients, so the immune response of the patients might differ from that of healthy individuals. A positive correlation was found between the number of PT1 expanded TCRs and patch test score, with significance reached at thresholds 8, 16 and 32 but not 4. Compared with pre-sensitization or healthy control sets, expanded TCRs formed significantly more large CDR3 similarity clusters, which is consistent with antigen-driven responses. DPC sensitization did not change the number of TCRs with a frequency above 1 in 1000, and there was no evidence of changes in global repertoire structure.

The library relied on RACE. Sequencing was carried out with a NextSeq 500. During library preparation, unique molecular identifiers were attached to individual cDNA molecules so that TCRs could be counted in a quantitative, reproducible way. Each blood RNA sample was used to sequence both TCR alpha and TCR beta chains. In the authors' own workflow: The median number of TCRs per sample was roughly 98,000, ranging from roughly 20,000 to 690,600. The Decombinator software suite was used to annotate the V, J and CDR3 of the TCR reads. For PS versus PT1 abundance plots, all samples were subsampled to the same number of TCRs (28,000). Expanded TCRs were defined as absent before sensitization and observed at least eight times at the 2-week time point. TCRdb reanalyzed the raw reads on its own, using fastp at Q25 for trimming and MiXCR for clone calling, and kept in-frame beta chains. Entries are consolidated by CDR3 protein sequence, retaining the most common genes and DNA. TCRdb assigned the V and J calls; the authors' analysis was not used. Across this sample there are some 400,000 distinct CDR3 sequences, with roughly 4.6% seen only once. Of the sample, approximately 2.4% falls within the top ten clones.

This clonotype was counted between two and nine times. Its antigen remains unidentified. Base-call qualities are not available, and no considerably larger clone is one nucleotide away. The time point label, read with the paper, signifies: pre-sensitization, week 0. In the paper's terms, the treatment or condition label means: therapeutic diphenylcyclopropenone sensitization with weekly scalp DPC. Blood at each patch-test visit was drawn before the patch test was applied. Eligible patients were aged 18 to 70, diagnosed with alopecia, deemed suitable for DPC therapy, and excluded if pregnant. Total RNA was isolated from unfractionated whole blood collected in Tempus Blood RNA tubes. In the germline V gene, CDR1 corresponds to MNHEY and CDR2 to SVGEGT. The CDR3 contains 15 residues, cysteine and phenylalanine counted. The only DNA kept is the CDR3, 45 bases in frame from the first base. After removal of 6 bases from V and 7 bases from J, the junction retains 12 bases not matched to a gene.

This clonotype was sampled from a woman aged 45 to 65 with alopecia areata. Some clones in this sample may be carry-over from other donors' samples. Sequenced here: whole blood, sampled in connection with sensitization to the hapten diphenylcyclopropenone (DPC). The chain links TRBV6-2 or TRBV6-3 with TRBJ2-4, and 7 junctional nucleotides match TRBD1. The nucleotide sequence is TGTGCCAGCAGGGCTACCGGGACAGAAAATAACATTCAGTACTTC. The resulting protein is CASRATGTENNIQYF.